Listed here are 30 T cell receptor beta chains from one sample, sequenced in a study of PD-1 blockade in mismatch repair-deficient tumors (dated by TCRdb to 2017 to 2019). Libraries came from the immunoSEQ multiplex PCR assay. TCRdb took over this immuneACCESS table, retaining in-frame rearrangements with V and J assigned. Such tables are incomplete; in checked studies, under half of the missing clones stem from an unresolved V gene, and the remainder is unexplained. This sample holds about 120,000 clones; about three quarters were observed only once. Of the sample, about 4.7% falls within the top ten clones. This material consisted of peripheral blood, taken about 60 weeks after starting pembrolizumab. The receptors shown here come from an adult with mismatch repair-deficient cancer.

The chain recombines TRBV9 with TRBJ1-2, with a weak D call TRBD1 (5 bases). Between the trimmed V and J ends, which lost 4 bases and 0 bases, there was a span of 13 bases. From germline, CDR1 is SGDLS and CDR2 YYNGEE. The CDR3 consists of 15 residues. CDR3 coding DNA: TGTGCCAGCAGCCGGGACGGGACGACTAACTATGGCTACACCTTC. It codes for CASSRDGTTNYGYTF.

Here the CDR3 DNA reads TGTGCCAGCTCGGGGGCTGGACTAGCGGGCGACGAGCAGTACTTC. Protein sequence: CASSGAGLAGDEQYF. The chain has TRBV18 and TRBJ2-7, with 11 positions matching TRBD2. V lost 6 bases to trimming and J lost 5 bases; unmatched junction nucleotides: 9. The CDR3 consists of 15 residues. Germline V gene sequence: CDR1 KGHSH, CDR2 LQKENI.

The gene calls are TRBV11-1 and TRBJ2-1; 11 bases line up with TRBD2. The CDR3 has 16 residues. From germline, CDR1 is SGHAT and CDR2 FQDESV (reference sequence). V was pared by 5 bases and J by 4 bases, with 7 bases of the junction left unmatched. CDR3 in amino acids: CASSPTGTSGYNEQFF. In DNA, the CDR3 is TGTGCCAGCAGCCCTACCGGGACTAGCGGATACAATGAGCAGTTCTTC. Based on the CDR3 plus reference TRBV11-1 and TRBJ2-1, the full variable domain is EAEVAQSPRYKITEKSQAVAFWCDPISGHATLYWYRQILGQGPELLVQFQDESVVDDSQLPKDRFSAERLKGVDSTLKIQPAELGDSAMYLCASSPTGTSGYNEQFFGPGTRLTVL.

The V and J genes are TRBV7-3 and TRBJ2-1; 12 nucleotides align to TRBD2. This CDR3 region has 15 residues. J gave up 6 bases and V 5 bases, and 5 bases lay outside the gene matches. Germline CDR1 and CDR2: SGHTA and FQGTGA. The CDR3 region is CASSPRLAGANEQFF. The CDR3 nucleotides are TGTGCCAGCAGCCCCCGACTAGCGGGAGCCAATGAGCAGTTCTTC.

V gene TRBV19 combines with J gene TRBJ2-2; the D gene is possibly TRBD2 (6 bases). The CDR3 loop spans 12 amino acids. Germline V CDR1 and CDR2: LNHDA, SQIVND (reference sequence). Trimming pared 10 bases from V and 1 base from J, leaving 7 bases between. CDR3 residues: CATGENTGELFF. Here the CDR3 DNA reads TGTGCCACGGGGGAGAACACCGGGGAGCTGTTTTTT.

The CDR3 sequence: CASSLEADLFGQPQHF. The CDR3 coding sequence is TGCGCCAGCAGCTTGGAGGCAGACCTTTTTGGTCAGCCCCAGCATTTT. This chain uses TRBV5-1 with TRBJ1-5; no clear D gene. V gave up 0 bases and J gave up 6 bases, with 16 bases separating them. The CDR3 is 16 amino acids. CDR1 is SGHRS and CDR2 is YFSETQ in the germline V gene.

This clone came up once. J is TRBJ1-2 and V is TRBV7-9; a possible D gene is TRBD1 (6 bases). Germline V gene lookup returns CDR1 SEHNR and CDR2 FQNEAQ (reference sequence). With 4 bases removed from V and 6 bases from J, the gap between germline ends came to 12 bases. The CDR3 sequence is 13 residues long. CDR3 bases: TGTGCCAGCAGCTCATCGGACAGCGATGGCTACACCTTC. It yields the protein CASSSSDSDGYTF.

The V and J genes are TRBV5-8 and TRBJ2-1; possibly TRBD2 for D (6 bases). The CDR3 extends over 14 amino acids. V lost 2 bases, J lost 6 bases, and 12 bases lay in between. CDR1 is SGHTS and CDR2 is YDEGEE in the germline V gene. CDR3 residues: CASSFGGIRNEQFF. The CDR3 DNA follows: TGTGCCAGCAGCTTTGGCGGGATACGCAATGAGCAGTTCTTC.

The chain employs TRBV4-3 and TRBJ2-1, with D possibly matching TRBD2 (6 bases). The CDR3 is made up of 17 amino acids. Germline V gene lookup returns CDR1 LGHNA and CDR2 YSLEER. The V end was cut by 3 bases, the J end by 1 base, with 16 bases between. The CDR3, as DNA: TGCGCCAGCAGCCAGGATCCTTTAGCGGCTTCCTACAATGAGCAGTTCTTC. It is translated as CASSQDPLAASYNEQFF.

The rearrangement joins TRBV5-4 to TRBJ2-7, with a weak D call TRBD2 (5 bases). CDR1 is SGHNT and CDR2 is YYREEE in the germline V gene (reference sequence). The CDR3 contains 14 residues. Trimming took off 4 bases at V and 7 bases at J, with 18 bases between the two ends. CDR3 protein: CASSQTIGPGEQYF. CDR3 in DNA: TGTGCCAGCAGCCAGACTATCGGTCCGGGGGAGCAGTACTTC.

This clone was recorded once. This chain connects TRBV19 to TRBJ2-7; D remains unclear. Germline CDR1 is LNHDA and CDR2 is SQIVND (reference sequence). Trimming took off 3 bases at V and 3 bases at J, with 15 bases between the two ends. The CDR3 has 15 amino acids. CDR3 sequence: CASSMLVGTLYEQYF. Written as DNA, the CDR3 is TGTGCCAGTAGTATGTTAGTCGGTACCCTCTACGAGCAGTACTTC.

The gene calls are TRBV5-6 and TRBJ2-1, with TRBD2 matching 11 bases. This CDR3 contains 17 residues. CDR1 SGHDT and CDR2 YYEEEE come from the germline V gene. Trimming at V came to 4 bases and at J to 8 bases, leaving 14 bases not matched to a gene. The CDR3 here is CASSATGTSGIYDEQFF. Written as DNA, the CDR3 is TGTGCCAGCAGCGCAACCGGGACTAGCGGTATATACGATGAGCAGTTCTTC.

The rearrangement links TRBV7-9 to TRBJ2-3; 8 positions agree with TRBD2. The germline gives CDR1 SEHNR, CDR2 FQNEAQ (reference sequence). Germline trimming cut 3 bases from V and 0 bases from J; bases unmatched to any gene: 2. The CDR3 is made up of 15 amino acids. The CDR3 loop reads CASSLSSGSTDTQYF. The CDR3 nucleotides are TGTGCCAGCAGCTTGTCTAGCGGGAGCACAGATACGCAGTATTTT. Supplemented by reference TRBV7-9 and TRBJ2-3, the full variable domain reads DTGVSQNPRHKITKRGQNVTFRCDPISEHNRLYWYRQTLGQGPEFLTYFQNEAQLEKSRLLSDRFSAERPKGSFSTLEIQRTEQGDSAMYLCASSLSSGSTDTQYFGPGTRLTVL.

The V gene is TRBV9, the J gene TRBJ2-1; a possible D gene is TRBD1 (5 bases). The germline V gene has CDR1 SGDLS and CDR2 YYNGEE. CDR3 length equals 16 residues. Between the trimmed V and J ends, which lost 4 bases and 2 bases, there was a span of 16 bases. The CDR3 DNA reads TGTGCCAGCAGCCCCCAGGGCCGGGTACCCTACAATGAGCAGTTCTTC. This encodes CASSPQGRVPYNEQFF.

The rearrangement uses TRBV9 and TRBJ2-1; 7 bases match TRBD2. The CDR3 is 11 amino acids. Per the germline V gene, CDR1 is SGDLS and CDR2 is YYNGEE. Here the CDR3 reads CASGWDHEQFF. CDR3 DNA sequence: TGTGCTAGCGGGTGGGACCATGAGCAGTTCTTC.

This sequence joins TRBV5-1 and TRBJ2-1; 8 bases line up with TRBD1. In germline, CDR1 is SGHRS, CDR2 YFSETQ. The J segment lost 8 bases and the V segment lost 3 bases, leaving 10 bases of the junction unmatched. The CDR3 consists of 15 residues. The CDR3 region is CASSSAAGGIDEQFF. DNA of the CDR3: TGCGCCAGCAGCTCCGCGGCAGGGGGCATTGATGAGCAGTTCTTC. Filled out from reference TRBV5-1 and TRBJ2-1, the complete variable domain reads KAGVTQTPRYLIKTRGQQVTLSCSPISGHRSVSWYQQTPGQGLQFLFEYFSETQRNKGNFPGRFSGRQFSNSRSEMNVSTLELGDSALYLCASSSAAGGIDEQFFGPGTRLTVL.

This clone has just a few counts. The chain carries TRBV25-1 and TRBJ2-7; 8 bases fit TRBD1. CDR3 length: 14 amino acids. Germline lookup yields CDR1 MGHDK and CDR2 SYGVNS. V was pared by 6 bases and J by 5 bases, with 9 bases of the junction left unmatched. The CDR3 DNA reads as TGTGCCAGCAGGTCGGACAGGGTCATCGACGAGCAGTACTTC. It specifies CASRSDRVIDEQYF.

The V call is TRBV2, the J call TRBJ1-5, with 10 bases matching TRBD1. CDR1 SNHLY and CDR2 FYNNEI come from the germline V gene. This CDR3 comprises 15 residues. J was trimmed by 4 bases and V by 7 bases; bases with no gene match: 7. In DNA, the CDR3 is TGTGCCAGCAACTCAAGACAGGGGGCGAATCAGCCCCAGCATTTT. Its protein product is CASNSRQGANQPQHF.

This clone was counted only a few times. The V and J genes are TRBV19 and TRBJ2-7; D possibly corresponds to TRBD2 (5 bases). The CDR3 covers 14 residues. The germline V gene has CDR1 LNHDA and CDR2 SQIVND (reference sequence). Trimming took off 4 bases at V and 6 bases at J, with 16 bases between the two ends. The CDR3 reads CASSTPSGRGEQYF. The CDR3 region has the DNA TGTGCCAGTAGTACCCCGAGCGGCCGGGGCGAGCAGTACTTC. The variable domain in full, completed from reference TRBV19 and TRBJ2-7, reads DGGITQSPKYLFRKEGQNVTLSCEQNLNHDAMYWYRQDPGQGLRLIYYSQIVNDFQKGDIAEGYSVSREKKESFPLTVTSAQKNPTAFYLCASSTPSGRGEQYFGPGTRLTVT.

This clone showed up many times. The chain recombines TRBV18 with TRBJ1-2; the D gene is possibly TRBD1 (6 bases). This CDR3 has 15 amino acids. The germline V gene has CDR1 KGHSH and CDR2 LQKENI. With 3 bases removed from V and 3 bases from J, the gap between germline ends came to 14 bases. The CDR3: CASSPAGQPHYGYTF. CDR3 coding DNA: TGTGCCAGCTCACCGGCCGGACAGCCACACTATGGCTACACCTTC.

The rearrangement joins TRBV7-9 to TRBJ2-7; D remains unclear. V shed 3 bases and J shed 5 bases, with 8 bases lying between them. The CDR3 has 12 amino acids. Germline V gene sequence: CDR1 SEHNR, CDR2 FQNEAQ (reference sequence). The CDR3 sequence is CASSFSGDEQYF. CDR3 coding DNA: TGTGCCAGCAGCTTCTCAGGTGACGAGCAGTACTTC. The full variable domain, its missing parts supplied by reference TRBV7-9 and TRBJ2-7, is DTGVSQNPRHKITKRGQNVTFRCDPISEHNRLYWYRQTLGQGPEFLTYFQNEAQLEKSRLLSDRFSAERPKGSFSTLEIQRTEQGDSAMYLCASSFSGDEQYFGPGTRLTVT.

The chain is built from TRBV2 and TRBJ2-7; the match to TRBD2 covers 10 bases. The CDR3 contains 15 residues. V gave up 6 bases and J gave up 3 bases; unmatched junction bases: 8. In germline, CDR1 is SNHLY, CDR2 FYNNEI. The CDR3 DNA reads as TGTGCCAGCAGGGCCGGGACTAGCGCCTTCTACGAGCAGTACTTC. Translated, it gives CASRAGTSAFYEQYF. The full variable domain, completed using reference TRBV2 and TRBJ2-7, is EPEVTQTPSHQVTQMGQEVILRCVPISNHLYFYWYRQILGQKVEFLVSFYNNEISEKSEIFDDQFSVERPDGSNFTLKIRSTKLEDSAMYFCASRAGTSAFYEQYFGPGTRLTVT.

The gene calls are TRBV19 and TRBJ1-5; weak D call: TRBD1 (6 bases). The germline V gene encodes CDR1 LNHDA and CDR2 SQIVND (reference sequence). There are 16 residues in the CDR3. The germline V and J ends were trimmed by 1 base and 8 bases, with 18 bases remaining between them. The CDR3 region is CASSIGGAAGEKPQHF. The CDR3, as DNA: TGTGCCAGTAGTATAGGCGGGGCGGCAGGGGAAAAGCCCCAGCATTTT.

This clone turned up a few times. The genes are TRBV5-4 and TRBJ2-7, with 10 bases aligning to TRBD2. V was clipped by 4 bases and J by 3 bases; unmatched bases: 7. This CDR3 has 15 residues. Germline CDR1 is SGHNT and CDR2 is YYREEE (reference sequence). CDR3 sequence reads: CASSKSSGSHYEQYF. The DNA of the CDR3 is TGTGCCAGCAGCAAATCTAGCGGGAGCCACTACGAGCAGTACTTC.

This chain uses TRBV11-3 with TRBJ2-7; 7 bases are shared with TRBD2. Germline assignment: CDR1 SGHNT and CDR2 YENEEA. This CDR3 region has 16 residues. The junction had 5 bases not matched to a gene; V was cut back by 0 bases and J by 0 bases. This CDR3 reads CASSLEWEGSSYEQYF. In DNA form, the CDR3 reads TGTGCCAGCAGCTTAGAATGGGAGGGTTCCTCCTACGAGCAGTACTTC.

The rearrangement links TRBV29-1 to TRBJ1-2; D remains ambiguous. The length of the CDR3 is 13 residues. CDR1 SQVTM and CDR2 ANQGSEA come from the germline V gene. V gave up 7 bases and J gave up 1 base, with 13 bases separating them. Here the CDR3 reads CSAYTTFNYGYTF. The CDR3, as DNA: TGCAGCGCCTACACCACCTTTAACTATGGCTACACCTTC.

The rearrangement links TRBV13 to TRBJ2-7; unclear D gene. Germline CDR1 is PRHDT and CDR2 is FYEKMQ (reference sequence). V lost 3 bases to trimming and J lost 0 bases, with 9 bases between them. The CDR3 consists of 14 residues. CDR3 protein: CASSFRESSYEQYF. The DNA for the CDR3 is TGTGCCAGCAGCTTCCGTGAAAGCTCCTACGAGCAGTACTTC.

Comments on this clone: One end of the junction varies from germline; a read error may be responsible. Within the sample, other DNA sequences also encode this same CDR3. This rearrangement joins TRBV7-9 to TRBJ2-7, with D perhaps given as TRBD1 or TRBD2 (6 bases each). This CDR3 is 16 amino acids long. In germline, CDR1 is SEHNR, CDR2 FQNEAQ (reference sequence). The CDR3 sequence: CASSLVGTGAPHEQYF. The CDR3 coding sequence is TGTGCCAGCAGTTTAGTTGGGACGGGGGCCCCCCACGAGCAGTACTTC.

This sequence joins TRBV6-1 and TRBJ2-7, with TRBD2 matching over 9 bases. Unmatched junction bases numbered 10, after V lost 2 bases and J lost 2 bases. Germline V gives CDR1 MNHNS, CDR2 SASEGT. CDR3 length: 17 residues. The CDR3 nucleotides are TGTGCCAGCAGTGAAACCGGGAAGCGGGAGGTACCCTACGAGCAGTACTTC. As protein: CASSETGKREVPYEQYF.

In nucleotides, the CDR3 is TGTGCCAGCAGCCGGGCTAGCGGGTCTACCTACGAGCAGTACTTC. Translating it yields CASSRASGSTYEQYF. The V call is TRBV4-2, the J call TRBJ2-7, with 8 bases aligning to TRBD2. The ends lost 4 bases at V and 2 bases at J; junction bases unmatched: 7. Germline CDR1 is LGHNA and CDR2 is YNFKEQ. This CDR3 comprises 15 residues.